This TCR beta chain stems from a study of naive and memory T cell subsets. Both TRBC1 and TRBC2 were covered by a beta constant-region primer of two equimolar oligonucleotides. The cDNA 3' end received a ligated single-stranded oligonucleotide carrying the SP2 primer and a 12-nucleotide UMI. The ligated cDNA underwent four PCR rounds using SP2 and nested alpha and beta constant-region primers. One entry per CDR3 protein, called by TCRdb with MiXCR from the UMI-ligation and nested PCR reads. The repertoire holds roughly 31,000 distinct CDR3 sequences, around 11% seen once, with 17% in the top ten. Germline V gives CDR1 SEHNR, CDR2 FQNEAQ (reference sequence). CDR3 length: 13 residues. The V gene lost 6 bases and the J gene lost 0 bases, with 8 bases spanning the gap. This clonotype was picked up many times.

The material sequenced was effector memory CD4+ T cells from blood. The subset here: effector memory, CD45RA- CD27-. The genes are TRBV7-9 and TRBJ1-2; D unclear. The sequence was obtained from a human donor in good health. This chain's CDR3 is CASRSTSNYGYTF. Here the CDR3 DNA reads TGTGCCAGCAGGTCGACATCTAACTATGGCTACACCTTC.